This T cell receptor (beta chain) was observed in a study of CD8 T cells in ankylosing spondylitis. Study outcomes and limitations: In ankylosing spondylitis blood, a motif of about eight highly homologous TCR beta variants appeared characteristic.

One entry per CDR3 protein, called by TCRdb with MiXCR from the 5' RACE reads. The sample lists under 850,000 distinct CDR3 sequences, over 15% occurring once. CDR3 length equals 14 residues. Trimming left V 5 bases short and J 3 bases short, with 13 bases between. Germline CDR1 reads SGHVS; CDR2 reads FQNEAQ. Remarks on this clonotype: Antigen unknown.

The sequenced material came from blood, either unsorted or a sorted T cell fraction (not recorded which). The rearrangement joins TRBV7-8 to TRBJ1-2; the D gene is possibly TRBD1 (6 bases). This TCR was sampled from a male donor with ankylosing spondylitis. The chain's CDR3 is CASSPLTGDYGYTF. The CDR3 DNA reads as TGTGCCAGCAGCCCTCTGACAGGCGACTATGGCTACACCTTC.